One sample yielded the 27 T cell receptor beta chains listed below, sequenced in a study of blood T cells in healthy people across ages. The use of a sample-barcoded 5' primer and a J-beta primer mix characterized a second PCR of roughly 7 to 11 cycles. A single record per CDR3 protein comes from TCRdb applying MiXCR to the 5' RACE reads. Of fewer than 2,000,000 distinct CDR3 sequences in the sample, 35% to 50% were seen once. Material for sequencing was blood. The receptors were gathered from a human donor in good health.

This chain links TRBV20-1 with TRBJ2-1; a weak D match, TRBD1 (5 bases). Trimming shortened V by 0 bases and J by 6 bases, and 9 bases separated the two germline ends. Looked up from germline, CDR1 is DFQATT and CDR2 is SNEGSKA (reference sequence). There are 13 residues in the CDR3. The CDR3 is CSARDMQGNEQFF. The CDR3 bases are TGCAGTGCTAGAGATATGCAGGGCAATGAGCAGTTCTTC.

The CDR3 loop is CASSLGTGPTEQYF. CDR3 coding DNA: TGTGCCAGCAGTTTGGGGACAGGGCCTACAGAGCAGTACTTC. The chain combines TRBV27 with TRBJ2-4, with 9 bases lining up with TRBD1. The CDR3 contains 14 residues. V lost 3 bases, J lost 13 bases, and 10 bases stayed unmatched. Germline-derived CDR1 and CDR2 are MNHEY and SMNVEV (reference sequence).

V and J are TRBV9 and TRBJ2-1, with TRBD2 identical over 13 bases. The J call may be incorrect, as the DNA end agrees better with TRBJ2-7. CDR1 SGDLS and CDR2 YYNGEE come from the germline V gene. The CDR3 has 21 amino acids. CDR3 nucleotides: TGTGCCAGCAGTCCAACGGACCCGGGACTAGCGGGGTTAAGCTCCTACAATGAGCAGTACTTC. The encoded protein is CASSPTDPGLAGLSSYNEQYF.

V usage is TRBV7-9 and J usage is TRBJ2-3, with 12 bases fitting TRBD2. V lost 4 bases, J lost 3 bases, and 5 bases stayed unmatched. The CDR3 has 16 amino acids. CDR1 is SEHNR and CDR2 is FQNEAQ in the germline V gene (reference sequence). The CDR3 sequence: CASSSRTSGVTDTQYF. CDR3 nucleotides: TGTGCCAGCAGCTCAAGGACTAGCGGGGTGACAGATACGCAGTATTTT.

In its sample, this clonotype was seen a few times. This chain connects TRBV29-1 to TRBJ1-2; a weak D match, TRBD1 (5 bases). The CDR3 has 14 amino acids. Trimming pared 6 bases from V and 2 bases from J, leaving 16 bases between. Germline CDR1 SQVTM, CDR2 ANQGSEA. The CDR3 loop reads CSVEPQDGNYGYTF. CDR3 nucleotide sequence: TGCAGCGTGGAACCACAGGATGGCAACTATGGCTACACCTTC.

To note about this clonotype: A much larger clone lies one base from this, so it may be a read error. The rearrangement uses TRBV5-1 and TRBJ1-1; D possibly corresponds to TRBD1 (5 bases). V lost 1 base, J lost 4 bases, and 11 bases lay in between. CDR3 size: 14 residues. Germline assignment: CDR1 SGHRS and CDR2 YFSETQ. CDR3 sequence: CASSLNRRGTEAFF. DNA for the CDR3: TGCGCCAGCAGCTTGAACAGGAGAGGCACTGAAGCTTTCTTT.

Only one count was recorded for this clonotype. The chain has TRBV6-1 and TRBJ2-7, with 8 bases that match TRBD1. Germline V CDR1 and CDR2: MNHNS, SASEGT. The CDR3 is 15 amino acids. With V trimmed by 7 bases and J by 3 bases, 11 bases remained unmatched. The CDR3 loop reads CASTGPDRVLYEQYF. CDR3 DNA sequence: TGTGCCAGCACCGGTCCGGACAGGGTCCTCTACGAGCAGTACTTC.

This clonotype appeared a few times. The V and J genes are TRBV6-2 or TRBV6-3 and TRBJ2-4; D is undetermined. Germline CDR1 is MNHEY and CDR2 is SVGEGT. Trimming removed 6 bases from V and 5 bases from J, with 5 bases in between. The CDR3 has 11 amino acids. CDR3 region: CASSNQNIQYF. The CDR3 DNA reads TGTGCCAGCAGCAACCAAAACATTCAGTACTTC.

The chain combines TRBV5-1 with TRBJ2-4, with TRBD1 identical over 9 bases. Matching the DNA end better, TRBJ2-7 makes the J call doubtful. The germline V gene encodes CDR1 SGHRS and CDR2 YFSETQ. The CDR3 consists of 15 residues. This chain's CDR3 is CASSLGDRENNEQYF. CDR3 coding DNA: TGCGCCAGCAGCTTGGGGGACAGGGAGAACAACGAGCAGTACTTC.

As concerns this clonotype: A much larger clone differs from this one at a single base, so this may be a read error. CDR3 amino acids: CASSQTRRGYNEQYF. CDR3 DNA sequence: TGTGCCAGCAGCCAGACCCGGAGGGGGTACAATGAGCAGTACTTC. This chain uses TRBV3-1 with TRBJ2-5; D may be TRBD1 or TRBD2 (6 bases each). The V gene's germline CDR1 is LGHDT and CDR2 YNNKEL (reference sequence). Trimming took 3 bases from V and 11 from J, leaving 22 bases between them. The CDR3 has 15 amino acids.

This sequence joins TRBV29-1 and TRBJ1-1; 7 bases are shared with TRBD1. Trimming removed 6 bases from V and 2 bases from J; junction bases left unmatched: 6. Germline assignment: CDR1 SQVTM and CDR2 ANQGSEA. The CDR3 spans 13 residues. The CDR3 is CSVSGQENTEAFF. The CDR3 DNA sequence: TGCAGCGTGAGTGGACAGGAAAACACTGAAGCTTTCTTT.

This chain uses TRBV7-2 with TRBJ2-4; D perhaps matches TRBD2 (6 bases). The DNA end lines up better with TRBJ2-7; the J call may be wrong. The CDR3 contains 16 residues. Per the germline V gene, CDR1 is SGHTA and CDR2 is FQGNSA. The CDR3 coding sequence is TGTGCCAGCAGCCTTTACGGGACTCAATTAACCTACGAGCAGTACTTC. This codes for CASSLYGTQLTYEQYF.

This clonotype appeared a few times. The chain employs TRBV29-1 and TRBJ2-3; D remains unclear. Germline loops: CDR1 SQVTM, CDR2 ANQGSEA. The germline V and J ends were trimmed by 5 bases and 1 base, with 7 bases remaining between them. There are 12 residues in the CDR3. CDR3 amino acids: CSVPRGTDTQYF. DNA of the CDR3: TGCAGCGTTCCAAGGGGCACAGATACGCAGTATTTT.

This clonotype was detected only a few times. The rearrangement joins TRBV7-8 to TRBJ1-2; D gene ambiguous. Trimming pared 4 bases from V and 4 bases from J, leaving 10 bases between. CDR1 and CDR2 from the germline V gene are SGHVS and FQNEAQ. This CDR3 comprises 13 residues. The CDR3 DNA follows: TGTGCCAGCAGCTCGGGCGGATCCTATGGCTACACCTTC. Translated, it gives CASSSGGSYGYTF.

This chain uses TRBV20-1 with TRBJ2-3; D is undetermined. This CDR3 has 12 residues. The V gene's germline CDR1 is DFQATT and CDR2 SNEGSKA (reference sequence). Trimming cost V 6 bases and J 2 bases, with 9 bases left between them. For the CDR3, the DNA is TGCAGTGCCCTTAAAGACACAGATACGCAGTATTTT. This gives the protein CSALKDTDTQYF.

This clonotype has just a few counts. This sequence joins TRBV20-1 and TRBJ2-5; D not certain. V was clipped by 0 bases and J by 5 bases, with 7 bases between them. The CDR3 is made up of 12 amino acids. Germline V gene sequence: CDR1 DFQATT, CDR2 SNEGSKA (reference sequence). The CDR3 is CSARDRSETQYF. DNA of the CDR3: TGCAGTGCTAGAGATAGGTCGGAGACCCAGTACTTC.

In this sample, this clonotype turned up a few times. J is TRBJ1-6 and V is TRBV6-5; a weak D match, TRBD1 (5 bases). The V end lost 6 bases, the J end lost 3 bases, and 15 bases lay between the germline ends. CDR3 length: 16 residues. Germline CDR1 reads MNHEY; CDR2 reads SVGAGI. This CDR3 reads CASSTDSSFYNSPLHF. As DNA, the CDR3 is TGTGCCAGCAGCACCGACAGTAGCTTCTATAATTCACCCCTCCACTTT.

About this clonotype: The junction does not match germline at one end; this may be a read error. The chain combines TRBV3-1 with TRBJ2-3; 9 bases line up with TRBD2. Germline lookup yields CDR1 LGHDT and CDR2 YNNKEL (reference sequence). There are 16 residues in the CDR3. CDR3 coding DNA: TGTGCCAGCAGCCGTCGACTAGCGGATTCCACAGTTACGCAGTATTTT. Translated, it gives CASSRRLADSTVTQYF.

This clonotype was observed once. The chain links TRBV7-9 to TRBJ1-6; 8 nucleotides line up with TRBD1. The CDR3 is made up of 15 amino acids. With V trimmed by 1 base and J by 10 bases, 6 bases remained unmatched. Per the germline V gene, CDR1 is SEHNR and CDR2 is FQNEAQ (reference sequence). This CDR3 is CASSLDYRGSSPLHF. For the CDR3, the DNA is TGTGCCAGCAGCTTAGATTACAGGGGGTCCTCACCCCTCCACTTT.

The gene calls are TRBV20-1 and TRBJ2-3, with TRBD1 matching 10 bases. J was trimmed by 1 base and V by 4 bases; bases with no gene match: 8. Germline V gene lookup returns CDR1 DFQATT and CDR2 SNEGSKA (reference sequence). CDR3 length: 16 amino acids. In DNA, the CDR3 is TGCAGTGCTATAACGCTAGGACAGGGGGGCACAGATACGCAGTATTTT. This gives the protein CSAITLGQGGTDTQYF.

A remark on this clonotype: Compared with germline, one end of the junction differs, possibly owing to a read error. The chain combines TRBV4-2 with TRBJ1-5; D perhaps matches TRBD1 (5 bases). Per the germline V gene, CDR1 is LGHNA and CDR2 is YNFKEQ. This CDR3 is built from 15 residues. The CDR3 nucleotides read TGTACCAGCAGCCAAGCTGGGACGGGCGGGCAGCCCCAGCATTTT. It encodes CTSSQAGTGGQPQHF.

J is TRBJ2-1 and V is TRBV10-3; D is possibly TRBD1 (5 bases). CDR1 is ENHRY and CDR2 is SYGVKD in the germline V gene. CDR3 length equals 12 residues. Trimming pared 2 bases from V and 10 bases from J, leaving 9 bases between. In nucleotides, the CDR3 is TGTGCCATCAGTGAGGACAGCTACGAGCAGTTCTTC. This sequence encodes CAISEDSYEQFF.

This clonotype was counted between two and nine times. The rearrangement joins TRBV6-2 or TRBV6-3 to TRBJ1-5, with D possibly matching TRBD1 (6 bases). V dropped 5 bases and J dropped 5 bases, with 13 bases sitting between them. The CDR3 is made up of 14 amino acids. The germline gives CDR1 MNHEY, CDR2 SVGEGT. Here the CDR3 DNA reads TGTGCCAGCAGTGGCCGACAGGAGGATCAGCCCCAGCATTTT. Protein: CASSGRQEDQPQHF.

This clonotype showed up just a few times. This chain links TRBV7-2 with TRBJ2-3; 7 bases line up with TRBD1. The V and J ends lost 6 bases and 2 bases, in that order; junction bases with no gene match: 5. This CDR3 is built from 14 residues. The germline CDR1 and CDR2 sequences are SGHTA and FQGNSA. For the CDR3, the DNA is TGTGCCAGCAGACAGGACAGGTTCACAGATACGCAGTATTTT. It translates to CASRQDRFTDTQYF.

In its sample, this clonotype was seen a few times. The junction departs from germline at one end; a sequencing error may be responsible. The CDR3 bases are TGTGCGAGCAGGGCGGTAGGCGGAGGTGGTGAGACCCAGTACTTC. The encoded protein is CASRAVGGGGETQYF. The V call is TRBV7-2, the J call TRBJ2-5; either TRBD1 or TRBD2 may supply D (5 bases each). CDR3 size: 15 residues. Germline lookup yields CDR1 SGHTA and CDR2 FQGNSA.

The gene calls are TRBV12-3 or TRBV12-4 and TRBJ2-5; the match to TRBD2 covers 7 bases. V was clipped by 6 bases and J by 4 bases; unmatched bases: 14. This CDR3 is 16 amino acids long. CDR3 sequence reads: CASRLHRGGGGETQYF. CDR3 bases: TGTGCCAGCAGACTCCATCGGGGCGGGGGAGGAGAGACCCAGTACTTC.

CDR3 loop: CAISGALREQYF. CDR3 nucleotide sequence: TGTGCCATCAGTGGGGCTTTAAGAGAGCAGTACTTC. V gene TRBV10-3 combines with J gene TRBJ2-7; D gene unclear. V shed 4 bases and J shed 7 bases, with 11 bases lying between them. The CDR3 consists of 12 residues. Germline V gives CDR1 ENHRY, CDR2 SYGVKD.